This TCR beta chain was recorded in a study of T cell responses to AZD1222 COVID-19 vaccine (dated by TCRdb to the early 2020s). For the wider study: TCR sequencing covered roughly 230 trial participants: 200 to 210 given two doses of AZD1222 and approximately 26 given two doses of MenACWY control vaccine. Trial participants were enrolled by age into 18-55, 56-69 and 70-plus year subgroups, with roughly 160, 29 and 62 TCR-sequenced participants respectively. What the work shows at the level of the full study, not this receptor alone: Epitopes outside the regions mutated in the B.1.351 and B.1.1.7 variants were reportedly recognized by nearly half of the unique spike-specific TCRs. Only 5 to 7 AZD1222 recipients were SARS-CoV-2 seropositive at baseline, limiting conclusions about previously exposed vaccinees. Because no day 14 peak-response samples were available, repertoires were characterized only after the peak T cell response. After two AZD1222 doses, spike-specific TCR breadth and depth were significantly higher than at day 0 and than in MenACWY recipients. The 56-69-year group was small, and its depth increase did not reach significance, likely because of low power. Participants were mostly white British, with more females than males. The authors suggested clonal diversity may have been underestimated. CD4 TCRs associated with the vaccine covered the entire spike protein, and the dominant responses were in regions 160-218 and 743-854.

Trimming takes 1 base from V and 7 bases from J, and the germline ends sit 8 bases apart. Based on the germline V gene, the CDR1 and CDR2 sequences are MDHEN and SYDVKM. CDR3 length: 12 amino acids, cysteine to phenylalanine. CDR3 DNA is the only sequence kept; it has 36 bases, read in frame from the first base. This specimen's time point label, per the study, means: about 28 days (+/-7) after the second vaccine dose. What this sample's treatment or condition label stands for: meningococcal conjugate vaccine given as trial control. Samples from vaccinated people were obtained from the UK trials COV001 and COV002, which included a single-blind randomized controlled phase 2/3 trial of AZD1222 (ChAdOx1 nCoV-19) in healthy adults. For TCRbeta chain sequencing, PBMC samples from trial participants were taken at day 0 and at day 28 after the second dose. Of note for this clone: Its antigen remains undetermined. The record has no base qualities; no much larger clone is one base away.

The CDR3 regions of human TCRbeta chains were subjected to immunosequencing. On the authors' methods: TCRs in the repertoires were compared against a reference library of SARS-CoV-2-specific TCRs that had been generated with the MIRA antigen-specificity platform. Breadth was defined as the fraction of unique TCRs that were SARS-CoV-2-associated, and depth was defined as the fraction of total T cells that were SARS-CoV-2-associated. Using the MIRA data, each spike-specific TCR was assigned both to the spike region to which the TCR was reactive and to a CD4 or CD8 class. Log10-transformed breadth and depth values were compared by one-way ANOVA with Sidak's multiple comparisons tests. Held by TCRdb, this immuneACCESS table contains in-frame sequences only and omits some clones. Under half of the omission traces to an unresolved V gene where checked; the cause of the rest is unknown. That table gives V, J and clone size, and the DNA gave D and trimming. This sample comprises 60,000 to 85,000 clones, roughly 91% of them detected only once. The ten most abundant clones make up approximately 4.8% of the sample.

The sequence joins TRBV28 to TRBJ2-7, and perhaps TRBD2 as D gene, on 5 matching bases. This receptor was identified in an adult who received the MenACWY meningococcal vaccine as a control. Sample: peripheral blood, taken 28 days after the second dose of the MenACWY control vaccine. CDR3 loop: CASSLYWEEQYF. In nucleotide form, the sequence is TGTGCCAGCAGTTTATATTGGGAGGAGCAGTACTTC. With all but the CDR3 taken from the reference TRBV28 and TRBJ2-7 genes, the full variable domain is: DVKVTQSSRYLVKRTGEKVFLECVQDMDHENMFWYRQDPGLGLRLIYFSYDVKMKEKGDIPEGYSVSREKKERFSLILESASTNQTSMYLCASSLYWEEQYFGPGTRLTVT.